The 28 T cell receptor beta chains below were found in one sample sequenced in a study of cytomegalovirus exposure and HLA in healthy donors. The study ran its PCR with 60 Vbeta and 13 Jbeta primers. Repertoires were generated with immunoSEQ multiplex PCR, while TCRdb's copy carries only in-frame clones and drops some. The table includes some 170,000 clones, around 80% detected once. Sample: PBMCs. Every receptor here comes from a middle-aged man in good health and CMV-seronegative.

V is TRBV5-4 and J is TRBJ2-5; 7 bases match TRBD1. J gave up 8 bases and V 4 bases, and 8 bases lay outside the gene matches. This CDR3 spans 13 amino acids. In germline, CDR1 is SGHNT, CDR2 YYREEE (reference sequence). The CDR3 DNA follows: TGTGCCAGCAGCGAAAGGGACAGACGCACCCAGTACTTC. Its protein is CASSERDRRTQYF.

The V call is TRBV30, the J call TRBJ1-2, with a weak D call TRBD1 (6 bases). The length of the CDR3 is 12 residues. Deletions cut 3 bases from V and 8 bases from J, with 13 bases between. Germline loops: CDR1 GTSNPN, CDR2 SVGIG (reference sequence). Written as DNA, the CDR3 is TGTGCCTGGAGCCCACAGGGAGCCGGCTACACCTTC. It encodes CAWSPQGAGYTF.

The sample holds a few counts of this clone. The CDR3 loop reads CASTFGGFDYGYTF. The DNA of the CDR3 is TGTGCCAGCACCTTCGGGGGATTCGACTATGGCTACACCTTC. The V gene is TRBV5-6, the J gene TRBJ1-2; TRBD1 might be the D (5 bases). Per germline, CDR1 SGHDT and CDR2 YYEEEE. Trimming stripped 6 bases from V and 3 bases from J, with 15 bases between. This CDR3 has 14 residues.

The chain combines TRBV9 with TRBJ2-7; 11 positions match TRBD2. There are 15 residues in the CDR3. In germline, CDR1 is SGDLS, CDR2 YYNGEE. With 4 bases clipped from V and 6 bases from J, the junction kept 9 bases outside the gene matches. The CDR3 loop reads CASSPQLAGDFEQYF. The CDR3 DNA reads as TGTGCCAGCAGCCCACAACTAGCGGGAGACTTCGAGCAGTACTTC.

This sequence joins TRBV11-2 and TRBJ2-6; TRBD2 is a possible D gene (5 bases). The ends were cut back, 2 bases at V and 4 bases at J, with 9 bases in the middle. The CDR3 has 15 amino acids. Germline lookup yields CDR1 SGHAT and CDR2 FQNNGV. The CDR3 is CASSLRGTGANVLTF. The CDR3 nucleotides read TGTGCCAGCAGCTTACGGGGAACCGGGGCCAACGTCCTGACTTTC.

About this clone: At one of its ends the junction is not consistent with the germline gene, which may arise from a read error. V usage is TRBV4-3 and J usage is TRBJ2-6; TRBD1 might be the D (5 bases). In germline, CDR1 is LGHNA, CDR2 YSLEER. The CDR3 has 16 amino acids. The CDR3 coding sequence is TGCGCCAGCAGCCAGGACCGAGGCTCTGGGGCCAACGGCCTGACTTTC. Translated, it gives CASSQDRGSGANGLTF.

This chain links TRBV13 with TRBJ2-7; D may be TRBD1 (6 bases). V was cut by 6 bases and J by 0 bases, with 15 bases left in between. Per germline, CDR1 PRHDT and CDR2 FYEKMQ (reference sequence). The CDR3 has 15 residues. CDR3 protein: CASSRTATSSYEQYF. The CDR3 DNA follows: TGTGCCAGCAGTCGGACAGCAACTAGCTCCTACGAGCAGTACTTC.

This sequence joins TRBV2 and TRBJ1-1; TRBD1 might be the D (5 bases). The CDR3 covers 15 residues. The germline V and J ends were trimmed by 10 bases and 5 bases, with 23 bases remaining between them. Germline values: CDR1 SNHLY, CDR2 FYNNEI. CDR3 in amino acids: CATTEGIWGGTEAFF. DNA of the CDR3: TGTGCCACCACCGAAGGGATCTGGGGGGGGACTGAAGCTTTCTTT.

The chain employs TRBV6-6 and TRBJ2-2, with D perhaps matching TRBD2 (5 bases). Germline CDR1 MNHNY, CDR2 SVGAGI (reference sequence). Between the trimmed V and J ends, which lost 6 bases and 4 bases, there was a span of 18 bases. This CDR3 is 16 amino acids long. In DNA form, the CDR3 reads TGTGCCAGCAGCCCACCGAGGGTCCTGGGCACCGGGGAGCTGTTTTTT. Translated, it gives CASSPPRVLGTGELFF.

The chain joins TRBV7-2 to TRBJ2-5; possibly TRBD2 for D (6 bases). Trimming removed 1 base at V and 5 bases at J, with 17 bases between. The CDR3 consists of 16 residues. Germline CDR1 is SGHTA and CDR2 is FQGNSA. This CDR3 is CASSLDIGGLVETQYF. CDR3 DNA: TGTGCCAGCAGCTTAGACATTGGGGGGTTGGTGGAGACCCAGTACTTC.

The V gene is TRBV18, the J gene TRBJ2-1; TRBD1 is a possible D gene (5 bases). The CDR3 sequence is 13 residues long. Trimming stripped 3 bases from V and 6 bases from J, with 9 bases between. Germline CDR1 reads KGHSH; CDR2 reads LQKENI. CDR3 in DNA: TGTGCCAGCTCACCGCCCGACAGCAATGAGCAGTTCTTC. It translates to CASSPPDSNEQFF.

This chain uses TRBV6-5 with TRBJ2-7; 8 bases line up with TRBD2. The CDR3 length is 15 residues. Germline loops: CDR1 MNHEY, CDR2 SVGAGI. V lost 4 bases to trimming and J lost 4 bases; unmatched junction nucleotides: 9. The CDR3 sequence is CASSWGTGTRYEQYF. In nucleotides, the CDR3 is TGTGCCAGCAGTTGGGGGACCGGGACTAGGTACGAGCAGTACTTC.

The rearrangement uses TRBV6-4 and TRBJ2-1; tentative D call: TRBD2 (6 bases). The CDR3 sequence is 13 residues long. The V end lost 6 bases, the J end lost 6 bases, and 12 bases lay between the germline ends. The germline V gene has CDR1 MRHNA and CDR2 SNTAGT. The CDR3 reads CASSGGPRNEQFF. The CDR3 nucleotides are TGTGCCAGCAGCGGGGGACCGCGCAATGAGCAGTTCTTC.

The table lists this clone with a few counts. The chain recombines TRBV29-1 with TRBJ2-5, with 14 bases lining up with TRBD2. J lost 7 bases, V lost 6 bases, and 10 bases had no gene match. Germline-derived CDR1 and CDR2 are SQVTM and ANQGSEA. The CDR3 sequence is 15 residues long. The CDR3 DNA reads as TGCAGCGTCGACATGACTAGCGGGAGGGAAGGGACCCAGTACTTC. Its translation is CSVDMTSGREGTQYF.

In DNA form, the CDR3 reads TGTGCCAGCAGCCCGAGCGGCGTTTCCCGAGCTTACACCATATATTTT. Its translation is CASSPSGVSRAYTIYF. The chain links TRBV7-6 to TRBJ1-3, with D unclear. Trimming took off 5 bases at V and 8 bases at J, with 22 bases between the two ends. CDR3 length: 16 amino acids. The germline CDR1 and CDR2 sequences are SGHVS and FNYEAQ.

The chain uses TRBV2 and TRBJ1-6, with D hard to call. Germline lookup yields CDR1 SNHLY and CDR2 FYNNEI. This CDR3 is built from 13 residues. V shed 7 bases and J shed 6 bases, with 10 bases lying between them. The CDR3, as DNA: TGTGCCAGCATGAGGGATCCTAATTCACCCCTCCACTTT. As protein: CASMRDPNSPLHF.

This chain links TRBV11-2 with TRBJ2-3; D gene uncertain. The CDR3 contains 15 residues. Germline CDR1 and CDR2: SGHAT and FQNNGV. Trimming stripped 3 bases from V and 0 bases from J, with 10 bases between. Here the CDR3 DNA reads TGTGCCAGCAGCTTGCGCATCCCTAGCACAGATACGCAGTATTTT. It is translated as CASSLRIPSTDTQYF.

This clone was seen only once. This chain uses TRBV11-2 with TRBJ2-3; no firm D call. Germline V gene sequence: CDR1 SGHAT, CDR2 FQNNGV. There are 14 residues in the CDR3. Trimming took 5 bases from V and 2 from J, leaving 11 bases between them. In DNA, the CDR3 is TGTGCCAGCAGCCAAGGAGACTTCACAGATACGCAGTATTTT. It encodes CASSQGDFTDTQYF.

The V and J genes are TRBV7-8 and TRBJ1-4, with 8 bases aligning to TRBD1. CDR3 length: 15 residues. Germline assignment: CDR1 SGHVS and CDR2 FQNEAQ. With V trimmed by 6 bases and J by 2 bases, 5 bases remained unmatched. The CDR3 spells CASRYTGGTNEKLFF. The CDR3 nucleotides read TGTGCCAGCAGATACACAGGGGGTACTAATGAAAAACTGTTTTTT. The whole variable domain, filled in from reference TRBV7-8 and TRBJ1-4, reads GAGVSQSPRYKVAKRGQDVALRCDPISGHVSLFWYQQALGQGPEFLTYFQNEAQLDKSGLPSDRFFAERPEGSVSTLKIQRTQQEDSAVYLCASRYTGGTNEKLFFGSGTQLSVL.

The V and J genes are TRBV6-6 and TRBJ2-7, with 10 positions matching TRBD1. V dropped 6 bases and J dropped 5; count of bases not matched to a gene: 4. CDR3 size: 13 residues. The germline gives CDR1 MNHNY, CDR2 SVGAGI (reference sequence). CDR3 DNA: TGTGCCAGCAGGGGACAGGGGAGTGACGAGCAGTACTTC. It codes for CASRGQGSDEQYF.

The J gene is TRBJ2-1, the V gene TRBV7-2, with 11 nucleotides matching TRBD2. Losses at the gene ends were 7 bases for V and 2 bases for J; bases not matched to a gene: 4. Looked up from germline, CDR1 is SGHTA and CDR2 is FQGNSA. The CDR3 consists of 15 residues. The CDR3 bases are TGTGCCAGCACCGTAGCGGGAGGGACCTACAATGAGCAGTTCTTC. Residues: CASTVAGGTYNEQFF.

The V gene is TRBV9, the J gene TRBJ1-2; no firm D call. V lost 2 bases to trimming and J lost 6 bases, with 17 bases between them. CDR3 length: 15 residues. Germline V gene sequence: CDR1 SGDLS, CDR2 YYNGEE. For the CDR3, the DNA is TGTGCCAGCAGCGTCCCCGGGCTAGCAAACGATGGCTACACCTTC. It codes for CASSVPGLANDGYTF. Drawing the rest from reference TRBV9 and TRBJ1-2, the complete variable domain is DSGVTQTPKHLITATGQRVTLRCSPRSGDLSVYWYQQSLDQGLQFLIQYYNGEERAKGNILERFSAQQFPDLHSELNLSSLELGDSALYFCASSVPGLANDGYTFGSGTRLTVV.

The chain has TRBV19 and TRBJ2-1; possible D gene TRBD2, 6 bases. V lost 7 bases, J lost 3 bases, and 10 bases lay in between. The CDR3 contains 13 residues. In germline, CDR1 is LNHDA, CDR2 SQIVND (reference sequence). The CDR3 is CASTRGVYNEQFF. CDR3 nucleotide sequence: TGTGCCAGTACGCGCGGGGTCTACAATGAGCAGTTCTTC.

The chain recombines TRBV6-1 with TRBJ1-1; maybe TRBD1 (5 bases). CDR3 length: 12 residues. Germline CDR1 and CDR2: MNHNS and SASEGT. The V and J ends lost 5 bases and 7 bases respectively, with 11 bases between them. The CDR3, as DNA: TGTGCCAGCAGTTCGGGGGGTCGTGAAGCTTTCTTT. It encodes CASSSGGREAFF.

The chain uses TRBV11-3 and TRBJ2-7; 7 positions agree with TRBD1. The CDR3 sequence is 15 residues long. The V segment lost 1 base and the J segment 0 bases; nucleotides outside the gene matches: 3. Germline V gene data show CDR1 as SGHNT and CDR2 as YENEEA. The chain's CDR3 is CASSLVGGSSYEQYF. As DNA, the CDR3 is TGTGCCAGCAGCTTAGTAGGGGGCAGCTCCTACGAGCAGTACTTC.

About this clone itself: Other DNA variants within this sample encode the same CDR3. J is TRBJ2-4 and V is TRBV15; D ambiguous. Germline V gives CDR1 LNHNV, CDR2 YYDKDF (reference sequence). CDR3 size: 15 residues. Trimming stripped 0 bases from V and 1 base from J, with 7 bases between. The CDR3 DNA reads TGTGCCACCAGCAGAGATCGGGTGGCCAAAAACATTCAGTACTTC. It yields the protein CATSRDRVAKNIQYF.

This clone was detected only once. This chain connects TRBV27 to TRBJ2-5, with 8 bases matching TRBD2. Per germline, CDR1 MNHEY and CDR2 SMNVEV (reference sequence). Germline trimming cut 10 bases from V and 7 bases from J; bases unmatched to any gene: 8. CDR3 length equals 12 residues. The CDR3 reads CATVGTRGTQYF. CDR3 coding DNA: TGTGCCACCGTAGGGACTAGAGGGACCCAGTACTTC.

This chain uses TRBV10-3 with TRBJ1-2, with TRBD1 as a possible D gene (5 bases). The CDR3 covers 15 residues. Trimming removed 2 bases at V and 4 bases at J, with 14 bases between. The germline gives CDR1 ENHRY, CDR2 SYGVKD. The CDR3 sequence: CAISEVQANSYGYTF. The DNA for the CDR3 is TGTGCCATCAGTGAGGTACAGGCCAACAGCTATGGCTACACCTTC.